Below are 22 T cell receptor beta chains sequenced from a single sample in a study of blood T cell repertoires in COVID-19. Generated by immunoSEQ multiplex PCR, the TCRdb table keeps only in-frame clones and is missing some. The data show 140,000 or so clones, with 60% to 85% seen just once and roughly 2% held by the top ten. The sequenced material came from peripheral blood. The receptors derive from a woman aged 55-75 years with acute or convalescent COVID-19.

The chain combines TRBV5-1 with TRBJ1-6; 8 bases map to TRBD1. J lost 7 bases, V lost 2 bases, and 8 bases had no gene match. The CDR3 loop spans 16 amino acids. The germline V gene has CDR1 SGHRS and CDR2 YFSETQ. As DNA, the CDR3 is TGCGCCAGCAGCTTAGGACAGGGTCCGGCGAATTCACCCCTCCACTTT. This sequence encodes CASSLGQGPANSPLHF. The variable domain in full, completed from reference TRBV5-1 and TRBJ1-6, reads KAGVTQTPRYLIKTRGQQVTLSCSPISGHRSVSWYQQTPGQGLQFLFEYFSETQRNKGNFPGRFSGRQFSNSRSEMNVSTLELGDSALYLCASSLGQGPANSPLHFGNGTRLTVT.

This clone was detected only a few times. The chain uses TRBV5-1 and TRBJ1-6; unclear D gene. The germline gives CDR1 SGHRS, CDR2 YFSETQ. The V end lost 4 bases, the J end lost 7 bases, and 15 bases lay between the germline ends. CDR3 length: 15 residues. CDR3: CASSKEGVRNSPLHF. CDR3 sequence (DNA): TGCGCCAGCAGCAAGGAGGGTGTAAGGAATTCACCCCTCCACTTT.

The chain joins TRBV5-4 to TRBJ1-6, with D perhaps matching TRBD1 (5 bases). Trimming left V 1 base short and J 9 bases short, with 14 bases between. The CDR3 runs 15 residues. The germline gives CDR1 SGHNT, CDR2 YYREEE (reference sequence). The CDR3 DNA follows: TGTGCCAGCAGCTTGCGGCAGGGAAGGAGTTCACCCCTCCACTTT. This sequence encodes CASSLRQGRSSPLHF. The entire variable domain, with the rest obtained from reference TRBV5-4 and TRBJ1-6, is as follows: ETGVTQSPTHLIKTRGQQVTLRCSSQSGHNTVSWYQQALGQGPQFIFQYYREEENGRGNFPPRFSGLQFPNYSSELNVNALELDDSALYLCASSLRQGRSSPLHFGNGTRLTVT.

The CDR3 DNA sequence: TGTGCCAGCAGTCGGACAGCTGAAGCTTTCTTT. It is translated as CASSRTAEAFF. This sequence joins TRBV6-5 and TRBJ1-1, with D possibly TRBD1 on 6 matching bases. Trimming cost V 5 bases and J 6 bases, with 7 bases left between them. Germline values: CDR1 MNHEY, CDR2 SVGAGI. CDR3 length: 11 amino acids.

The rearrangement uses TRBV3-1 (or the pseudogene TRBV3-2) and TRBJ2-1; tentative D call: TRBD2 (6 bases). V gave up 0 bases and J gave up 8 bases, with 14 bases separating them. Germline CDR1 LGHDT, CDR2 YNNKEL (reference sequence). This CDR3 is 15 amino acids long. Here the CDR3 reads CASSQDLILAYEQFF. The CDR3 DNA sequence: TGTGCCAGCAGCCAAGATCTTATACTAGCCTATGAGCAGTTCTTC.

The table lists this clone with a count of one. The rearrangement links TRBV11-3 to TRBJ2-1; 9 bases fit TRBD2. This CDR3 has 16 amino acids. Germline V lookup: CDR1 SGHNT, CDR2 YENEEA. Trimming cost V 1 base and J 4 bases; bases outside gene matches: 5. CDR3 sequence reads: CASSLGAAGGYNEQFF. DNA for the CDR3: TGTGCCAGCAGCTTAGGTGCAGCGGGAGGATACAATGAGCAGTTCTTC.

In this sample, this clone turned up a few times. The chain has TRBV6-5 and TRBJ2-1; TRBD2 matches 10 bases. After removal of 6 bases from V and 12 bases from J, the junction contained 5 bases not matched to a gene. Germline V gene sequence: CDR1 MNHEY, CDR2 SVGAGI. CDR3 size: 12 residues. In nucleotides, the CDR3 is TGTGCCAGCAGACTGGCTAGCGGGGGGCAGTTCTTC. This codes for CASRLASGGQFF.

This clone turned up a few times. The chain joins TRBV4-1 to TRBJ2-7, with TRBD1 matching 8 bases. CDR1 and CDR2 (germline): MGHRA, YSYEKL. The J segment lost 3 bases and the V segment lost 2 bases, leaving 6 bases of the junction unmatched. The CDR3 covers 15 residues. The CDR3 protein is CASSQWTGPNYEQYF. As DNA, the CDR3 is TGCGCCAGCAGCCAATGGACAGGGCCTAACTACGAGCAGTACTTC.

The V and J genes are TRBV3-1 (or the pseudogene TRBV3-2) and TRBJ2-1; 13 nucleotides agree with TRBD2. CDR1 is LGHDT, CDR2 YNNKEL, per germline (reference sequence). The ends lost 1 base at V and 9 bases at J; junction bases unmatched: 6. The CDR3 runs to 16 residues. CDR3 sequence (DNA): TGTGCCAGCAGCCAAGTTCGGACTAGCGGGAGAGGTGAGCAGTTCTTC. This codes for CASSQVRTSGRGEQFF.

The chain is built from TRBV5-1 and TRBJ2-7, with 8 bases identical to TRBD1. Germline CDR1 SGHRS, CDR2 YFSETQ. Trimming removed 4 bases from V and 7 bases from J; junction bases left unmatched: 7. CDR3 length: 13 amino acids. CDR3 nucleotides: TGCGCCAGCAGCAACCCGACAGGGGAAGAGCAGTACTTC. Its translation is CASSNPTGEEQYF.

The chain links TRBV5-1 to TRBJ1-1; tentative D call: TRBD1 (6 bases). Trimming took 1 base from V and 10 from J, leaving 23 bases between them. The CDR3 loop spans 16 amino acids. Germline-derived CDR1 and CDR2 are SGHRS and YFSETQ. The CDR3 sequence is CASSLTSDRLSLSAFF. CDR3 in DNA: TGCGCCAGCAGCTTGACCTCGGACAGATTGTCTCTCTCAGCTTTCTTT.

V is TRBV10-1 and J is TRBJ2-1, with TRBD1 matching over 7 bases. There are 14 residues in the CDR3. Germline loops: CDR1 WNHNN, CDR2 SYGVQD (reference sequence). The ends lost 4 bases at V and 1 base at J; junction bases unmatched: 1. The DNA of the CDR3 is TGCGCCAGCAGTGCAGGGGGTTCCTACAATGAGCAGTTCTTC. Its protein is CASSAGGSYNEQFF.

The chain combines TRBV30 with TRBJ1-1; D gene ambiguous. The germline V gene encodes CDR1 GTSNPN and CDR2 SVGIG (reference sequence). This CDR3 region has 13 residues. The V end lost 3 bases, the J end lost 1 base, and 9 bases lay between the germline ends. The CDR3 sequence: CAWRLGGNTEAFF. The CDR3, as DNA: TGTGCCTGGAGATTAGGAGGGAACACTGAAGCTTTCTTT. Looking up the rest from reference TRBV30 and TRBJ1-1 gives the full variable domain: SQTIHQWPATLVQPVGSPLSLECTVEGTSNPNLYWYRQAAGRGLQLLFYSVGIGQISSEVPQNLSASRPQDRQFILSSKKLLLSDSGFYLCAWRLGGNTEAFFGQGTRLTVV.

The V gene is TRBV28, the J gene TRBJ1-2; possibly TRBD1 for D (6 bases). The CDR3 loop spans 15 amino acids. V lost 5 bases and J 6 bases, leaving 19 bases between the germline ends. Germline V gives CDR1 MDHEN, CDR2 SYDVKM. The CDR3 here is CASSLTGIREDGYTF. The CDR3 DNA follows: TGTGCCAGCAGTCTGACAGGAATCAGAGAGGATGGCTACACCTTC.

The chain links TRBV27 to TRBJ2-7, with a weak D call TRBD2 (6 bases). The CDR3 runs to 14 residues. CDR1 is MNHEY, CDR2 SMNVEV, per germline (reference sequence). The V gene lost 1 base and the J gene lost 4 bases, with 11 bases spanning the gap. The DNA for the CDR3 is TGTGCCAGCAGTTTATACGGGAGTGGGTACGAGCAGTACTTC. This translates into CASSLYGSGYEQYF.

This chain joins TRBV10-2 and TRBJ1-2; 9 bases line up with TRBD1. The CDR3 totals 14 residues. Germline CDR1 WSHSY, CDR2 SAAADI. V lost 2 bases, J lost 8 bases, and 6 bases stayed unmatched. The CDR3 here is CASSETDRGTGYTF. DNA of the CDR3: TGCGCCAGCAGTGAGACCGACAGGGGGACGGGCTACACCTTC.

This clone has more than one count but fewer than ten. The chain uses TRBV28 and TRBJ2-2; 10 nucleotides match TRBD1. CDR3 size: 18 residues. Germline CDR1 and CDR2: MDHEN and SYDVKM. J lost 3 bases, V lost 3 bases, and 10 bases had no gene match. The CDR3 protein is CASSLDRQGAKDTGELFF. The CDR3, as DNA: TGTGCCAGCAGTTTGGACAGACAGGGGGCGAAGGACACCGGGGAGCTGTTTTTT.

The V gene is TRBV28, the J gene TRBJ1-6; D gene unclear. In germline, CDR1 is MDHEN, CDR2 SYDVKM. V was pared by 3 bases and J by 2 bases, with 11 bases between. CDR3 length equals 16 residues. CDR3 residues: CASSLSGTAYNSPLHF. The CDR3 DNA sequence: TGTGCCAGCAGTTTGTCAGGCACAGCCTATAATTCACCCCTCCACTTT. Variable domain in full (rest from reference TRBV28 and TRBJ1-6): DVKVTQSSRYLVKRTGEKVFLECVQDMDHENMFWYRQDPGLGLRLIYFSYDVKMKEKGDIPEGYSVSREKKERFSLILESASTNQTSMYLCASSLSGTAYNSPLHFGNGTRLTVT.

This chain joins TRBV29-1 and TRBJ2-5; 10 bases agree with TRBD2. Germline-derived CDR1 and CDR2 are SQVTM and ANQGSEA. This CDR3 has 16 residues. V shed 4 bases and J 4 bases; nucleotides not matched to a gene: 12. CDR3 nucleotide sequence: TGCAGCGTTGTGTCTAGCGGGAGTTCCTGGGGAGAGACCCAGTACTTC. It encodes CSVVSSGSSWGETQYF.

The gene calls are TRBV27 and TRBJ2-7; D is perhaps TRBD2 (6 bases). Germline V gene lookup returns CDR1 MNHEY and CDR2 SMNVEV (reference sequence). The CDR3 sequence is 13 residues long. The V end was cut by 4 bases, the J end by 5 bases, with 12 bases between. DNA for the CDR3: TGTGCCAGCAGTTCCCCAGGGAGGAACGAGCAGTACTTC. Protein: CASSSPGRNEQYF.

The chain links TRBV12-3 or TRBV12-4 to TRBJ1-1; D is unresolved. V was trimmed by 2 bases and J by 4 bases, leaving 8 bases between them. This CDR3 region has 13 residues. The CDR3 coding sequence is TGTGCCAGCAGTTTACTGGGAGGCACTGAAGCTTTCTTT. Its translation: CASSLLGGTEAFF.

The J gene is TRBJ2-7, the V gene TRBV28, with 11 bases that match TRBD1. The ends lost 6 bases at V and 1 base at J; junction bases unmatched: 5. Germline V lookup: CDR1 MDHEN, CDR2 SYDVKM. The CDR3 has 15 residues. CDR3 residues: CASRARDRGSYEQYF. CDR3 DNA: TGTGCCAGCAGAGCCCGGGACAGGGGGTCCTACGAGCAGTACTTC.